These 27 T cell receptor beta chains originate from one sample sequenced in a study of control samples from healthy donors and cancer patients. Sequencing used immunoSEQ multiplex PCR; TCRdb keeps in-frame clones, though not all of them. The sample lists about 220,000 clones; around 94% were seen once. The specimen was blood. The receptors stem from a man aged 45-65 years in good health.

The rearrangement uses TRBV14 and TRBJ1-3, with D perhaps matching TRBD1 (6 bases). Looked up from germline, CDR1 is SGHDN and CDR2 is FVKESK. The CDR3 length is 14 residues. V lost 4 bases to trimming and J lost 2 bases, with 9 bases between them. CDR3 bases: TGTGCCAGCAGCCGCTGGGGGCCTGGAAACACCATATATTTT. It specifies CASSRWGPGNTIYF.

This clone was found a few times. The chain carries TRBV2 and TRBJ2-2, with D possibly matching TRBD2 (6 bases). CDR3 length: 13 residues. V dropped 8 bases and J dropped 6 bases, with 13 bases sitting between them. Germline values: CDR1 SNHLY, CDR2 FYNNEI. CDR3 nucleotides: TGTGCCAGCCTCACTAGCTACCCCGGGGAGCTGTTTTTT. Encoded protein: CASLTSYPGELFF.

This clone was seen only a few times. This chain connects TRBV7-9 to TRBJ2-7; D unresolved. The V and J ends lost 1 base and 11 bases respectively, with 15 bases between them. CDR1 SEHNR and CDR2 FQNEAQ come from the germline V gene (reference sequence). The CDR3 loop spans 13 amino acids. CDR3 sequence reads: CASSLEAGGFKYV. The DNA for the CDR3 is TGTGCCAGCAGCTTAGAAGCAGGTGGTTTTAAGTACGTC.

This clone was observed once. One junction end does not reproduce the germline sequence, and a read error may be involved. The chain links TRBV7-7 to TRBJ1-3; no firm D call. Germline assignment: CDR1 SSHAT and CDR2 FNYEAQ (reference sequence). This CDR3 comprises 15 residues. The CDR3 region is CASSLDGRNGNTIYF. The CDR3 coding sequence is TGTGCTAGCAGCTTAGACGGACGGAATGGAAACACCATATATTTT.

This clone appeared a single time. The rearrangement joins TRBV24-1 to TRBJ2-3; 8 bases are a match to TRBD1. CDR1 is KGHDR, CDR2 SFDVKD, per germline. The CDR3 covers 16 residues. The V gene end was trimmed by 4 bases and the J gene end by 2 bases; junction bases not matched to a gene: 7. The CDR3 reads CATSDPGQGYTDTQYF. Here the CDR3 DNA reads TGTGCCACCAGTGACCCCGGACAGGGTTACACAGATACGCAGTATTTT.

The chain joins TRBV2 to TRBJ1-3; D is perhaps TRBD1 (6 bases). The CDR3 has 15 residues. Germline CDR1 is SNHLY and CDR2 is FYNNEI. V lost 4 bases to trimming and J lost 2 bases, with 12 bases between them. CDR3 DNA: TGTGCCAGCAGTGGGACAGTGGCGACTGGAAACACCATATATTTT. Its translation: CASSGTVATGNTIYF. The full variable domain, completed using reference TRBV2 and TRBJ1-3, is EPEVTQTPSHQVTQMGQEVILRCVPISNHLYFYWYRQILGQKVEFLVSFYNNEISEKSEIFDDQFSVERPDGSNFTLKIRSTKLEDSAMYFCASSGTVATGNTIYFGEGSWLTVV.

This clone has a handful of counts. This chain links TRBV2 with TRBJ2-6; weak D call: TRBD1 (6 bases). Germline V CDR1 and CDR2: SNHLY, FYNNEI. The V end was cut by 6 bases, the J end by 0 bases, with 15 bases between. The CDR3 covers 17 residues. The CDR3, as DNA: TGTGCCAGCAGCCCACAGGGACCGGTCTCTGGGGCCAACGTCCTGACTTTC. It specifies CASSPQGPVSGANVLTF.

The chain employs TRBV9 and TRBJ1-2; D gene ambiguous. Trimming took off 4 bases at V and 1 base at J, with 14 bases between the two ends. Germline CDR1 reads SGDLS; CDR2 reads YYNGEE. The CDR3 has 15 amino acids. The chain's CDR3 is CASSLREGFNYGYTF. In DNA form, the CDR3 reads TGTGCCAGCAGCCTGAGGGAGGGATTTAACTATGGCTACACCTTC.

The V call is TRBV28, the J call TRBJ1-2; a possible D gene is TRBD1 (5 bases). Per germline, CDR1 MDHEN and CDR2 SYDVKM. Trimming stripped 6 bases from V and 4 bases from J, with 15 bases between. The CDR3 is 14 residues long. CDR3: CASRISGLPYGYTF. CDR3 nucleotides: TGTGCCAGCAGGATTTCAGGGTTACCCTATGGCTACACCTTC.

The CDR3 reads CASSFGTEGSPLHF. CDR3 DNA sequence: TGTGCCAGCAGCTTTGGAACCGAGGGATCACCCCTCCACTTT. V gene TRBV5-5 combines with J gene TRBJ1-6; D not certain. The germline CDR1 and CDR2 sequences are SGHKS and YYEKEE (reference sequence). V was trimmed by 2 bases and J by 10 bases, leaving 13 bases between them. The CDR3 extends over 14 amino acids. The full variable domain, in which reference TRBV5-5 and TRBJ1-6 provide the parts outside the CDR3, is DAGVTQSPTHLIKTRGQQVTLRCSPISGHKSVSWYQQVLGQGPQFIFQYYEKEERGRGNFPDRFSARQFPNYSSELNVNALLLGDSALYLCASSFGTEGSPLHFGNGTRLTVT.

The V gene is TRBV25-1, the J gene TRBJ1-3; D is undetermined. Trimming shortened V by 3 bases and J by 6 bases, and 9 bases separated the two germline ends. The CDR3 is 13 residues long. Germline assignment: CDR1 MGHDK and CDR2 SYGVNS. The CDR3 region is CASSEGGLNTIYF. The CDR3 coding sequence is TGTGCCAGCAGTGAGGGAGGTCTAAACACCATATATTTT.

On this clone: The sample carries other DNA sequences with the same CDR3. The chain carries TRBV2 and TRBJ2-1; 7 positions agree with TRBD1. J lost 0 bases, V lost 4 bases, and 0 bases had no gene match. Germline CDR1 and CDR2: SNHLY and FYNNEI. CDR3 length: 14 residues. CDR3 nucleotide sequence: TGTGCCAGCAGTGGACAGGGCTCCTACAATGAGCAGTTCTTC. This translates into CASSGQGSYNEQFF.

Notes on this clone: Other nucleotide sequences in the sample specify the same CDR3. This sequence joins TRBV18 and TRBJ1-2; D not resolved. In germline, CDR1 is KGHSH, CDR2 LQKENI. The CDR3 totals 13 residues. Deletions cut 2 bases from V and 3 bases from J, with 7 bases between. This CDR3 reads CASSPRTDYGYTF. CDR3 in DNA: TGTGCCAGCTCACCAAGAACAGACTATGGCTACACCTTC. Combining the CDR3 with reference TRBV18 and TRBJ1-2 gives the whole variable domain NAGVMQNPRHLVRRRGQEARLRCSPMKGHSHVYWYRQLPEEGLKFMVYLQKENIIDESGMPKERFSAEFPKEGPSILRIQQVVRGDSAAYFCASSPRTDYGYTFGSGTRLTVV.

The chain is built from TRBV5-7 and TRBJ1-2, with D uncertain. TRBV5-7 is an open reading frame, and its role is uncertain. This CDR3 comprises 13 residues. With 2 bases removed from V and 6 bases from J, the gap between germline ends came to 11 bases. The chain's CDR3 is CASSFRRVDGYTF. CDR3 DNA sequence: TGTGCCAGCAGCTTTAGAAGGGTAGATGGCTACACCTTC.

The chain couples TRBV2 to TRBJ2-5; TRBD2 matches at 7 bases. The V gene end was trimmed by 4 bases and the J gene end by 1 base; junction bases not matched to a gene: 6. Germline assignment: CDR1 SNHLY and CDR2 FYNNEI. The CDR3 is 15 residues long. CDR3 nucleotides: TGTGCCAGCAGTGCGGCGCTAGCGGCCCAAGAGACCCAGTACTTC. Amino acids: CASSAALAAQETQYF.

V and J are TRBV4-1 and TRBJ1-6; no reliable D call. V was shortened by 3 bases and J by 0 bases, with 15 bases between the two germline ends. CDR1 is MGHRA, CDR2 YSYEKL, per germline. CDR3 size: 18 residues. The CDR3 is CASSQGYGGSSYNSPLHF. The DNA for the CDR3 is TGCGCCAGCAGCCAGGGTTACGGCGGAAGCTCCTATAATTCACCCCTCCACTTT.

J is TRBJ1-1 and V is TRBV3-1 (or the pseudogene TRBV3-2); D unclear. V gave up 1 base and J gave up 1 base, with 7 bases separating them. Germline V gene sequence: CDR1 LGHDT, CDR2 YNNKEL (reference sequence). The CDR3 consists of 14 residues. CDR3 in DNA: TGTGCCAGCAGCCAAGGATGGGGGAACACTGAAGCTTTCTTT. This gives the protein CASSQGWGNTEAFF.

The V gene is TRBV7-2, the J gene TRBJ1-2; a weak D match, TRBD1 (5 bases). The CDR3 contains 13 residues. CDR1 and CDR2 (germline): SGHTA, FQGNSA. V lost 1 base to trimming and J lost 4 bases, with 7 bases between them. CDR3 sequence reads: CASSLGQSYGYTF. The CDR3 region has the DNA TGTGCCAGCAGCTTAGGACAGAGCTATGGCTACACCTTC.

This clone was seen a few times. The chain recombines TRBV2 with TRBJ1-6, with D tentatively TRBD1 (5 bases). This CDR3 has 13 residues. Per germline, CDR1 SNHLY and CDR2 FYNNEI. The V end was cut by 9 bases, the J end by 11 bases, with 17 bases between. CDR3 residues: CASRRAPGTPLHF. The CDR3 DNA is TGTGCCAGTCGCCGGGCCCCAGGGACACCCCTCCACTTT.

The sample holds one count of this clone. The CDR3 sequence: CASSMGDRLSSGNTIYF. DNA for the CDR3: TGTGCCAGTAGTATGGGCGACAGGCTGAGCTCTGGAAACACCATATATTTT. The chain carries TRBV19 and TRBJ1-3, with D possibly matching TRBD1 (6 bases). The V end lost 3 bases, the J end lost 0 bases, and 15 bases lay between the germline ends. Germline V gene sequence: CDR1 LNHDA, CDR2 SQIVND (reference sequence). This CDR3 is 17 amino acids long.

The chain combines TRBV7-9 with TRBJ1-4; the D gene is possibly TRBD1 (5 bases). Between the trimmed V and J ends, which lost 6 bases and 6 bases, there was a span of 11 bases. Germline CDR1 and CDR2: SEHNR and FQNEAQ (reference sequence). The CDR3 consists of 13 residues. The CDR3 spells CASRGARDEKLFF. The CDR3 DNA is TGTGCCAGCAGAGGGGCGCGGGATGAAAAACTGTTTTTT.

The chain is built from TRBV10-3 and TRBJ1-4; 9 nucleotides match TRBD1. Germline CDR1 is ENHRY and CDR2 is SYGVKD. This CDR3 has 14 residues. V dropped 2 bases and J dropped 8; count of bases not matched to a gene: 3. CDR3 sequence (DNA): TGTGCCATCAGTGAGGGGACAGGGCTCGAAAAACTGTTTTTT. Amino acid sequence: CAISEGTGLEKLFF.

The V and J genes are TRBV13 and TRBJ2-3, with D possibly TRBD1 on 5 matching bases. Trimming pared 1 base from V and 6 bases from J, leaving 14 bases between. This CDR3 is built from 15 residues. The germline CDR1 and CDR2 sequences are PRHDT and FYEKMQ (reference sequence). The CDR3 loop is CASSLDGQGWDTQYF. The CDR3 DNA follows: TGTGCCAGCAGCTTAGATGGGCAGGGCTGGGATACGCAGTATTTT. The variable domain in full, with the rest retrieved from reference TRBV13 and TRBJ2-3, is AAGVIQSPRHLIKEKRETATLKCYPIPRHDTVYWYQQGPGQDPQFLISFYEKMQSDKGSIPDRFSAQQFSDYHSELNMSSLELGDSALYFCASSLDGQGWDTQYFGPGTRLTVL.

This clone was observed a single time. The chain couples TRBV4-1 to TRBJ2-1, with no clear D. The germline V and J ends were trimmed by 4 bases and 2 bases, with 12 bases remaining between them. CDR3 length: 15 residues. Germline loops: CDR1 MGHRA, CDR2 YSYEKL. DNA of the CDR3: TGCGCCAGCAGCCTAACCCTTGGGACCTACAATGAGCAGTTCTTC. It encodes CASSLTLGTYNEQFF.

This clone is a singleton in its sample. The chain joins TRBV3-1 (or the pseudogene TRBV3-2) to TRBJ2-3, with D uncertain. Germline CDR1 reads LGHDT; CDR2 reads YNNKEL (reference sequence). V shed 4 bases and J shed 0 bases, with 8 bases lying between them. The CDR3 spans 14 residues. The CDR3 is CASSPEPSTDTQYF. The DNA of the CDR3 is TGTGCCAGCAGCCCAGAGCCTAGCACAGATACGCAGTATTTT.

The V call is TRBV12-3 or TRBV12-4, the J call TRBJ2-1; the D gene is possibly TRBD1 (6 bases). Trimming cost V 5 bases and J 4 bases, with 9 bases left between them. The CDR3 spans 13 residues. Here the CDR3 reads CASSQDSYNEQFF. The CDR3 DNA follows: TGTGCCAGCAGTCAGGACAGTTACAATGAGCAGTTCTTC.

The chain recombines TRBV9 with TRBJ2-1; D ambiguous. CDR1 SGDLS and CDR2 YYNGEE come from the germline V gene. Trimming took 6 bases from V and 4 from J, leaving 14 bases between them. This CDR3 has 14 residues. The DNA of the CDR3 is TGTGCCAGCACCCGCCTCCCCCAGTACAATGAGCAGTTCTTC. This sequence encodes CASTRLPQYNEQFF.